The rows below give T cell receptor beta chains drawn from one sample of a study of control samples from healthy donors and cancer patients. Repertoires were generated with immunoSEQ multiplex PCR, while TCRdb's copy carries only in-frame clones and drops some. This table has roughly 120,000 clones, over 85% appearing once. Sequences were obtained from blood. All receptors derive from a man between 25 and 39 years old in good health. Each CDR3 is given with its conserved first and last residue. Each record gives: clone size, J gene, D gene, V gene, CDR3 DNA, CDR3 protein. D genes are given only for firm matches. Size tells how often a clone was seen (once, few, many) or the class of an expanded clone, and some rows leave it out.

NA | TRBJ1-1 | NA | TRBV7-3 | TGTGCCAGCAGCTTAGGGCACTCGAACACTGAAGCTTTCTTT | CASSLGHSNTEAFF
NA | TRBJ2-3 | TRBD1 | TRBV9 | TGTGCCAGCAGCGCGATACAGGGGATTACGCAGTATTTT | CASSAIQGITQYF
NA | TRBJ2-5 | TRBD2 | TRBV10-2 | TGCGCCAGCACCCCTGGGGGACTAGCGGGGCTGGGGGAGACCCAGTACTTC | CASTPGGLAGLGETQYF
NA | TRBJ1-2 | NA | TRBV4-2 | TGTGCCAGCAGCCAAGTGAGCCCTCGGACTAGGGAGGGGTATGGCTACACCTTC | CASSQVSPRTREGYGYTF
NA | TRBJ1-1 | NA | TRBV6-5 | TGTGCCAGCACCGGGGGGGGGTCCAACACTGAAGCTTTCTTT | CASTGGGSNTEAFF
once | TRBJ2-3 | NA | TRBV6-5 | TGTGCCAGTCAGTACAGGGTCCTCACAGATACGCAGTATTTT | CASQYRVLTDTQYF
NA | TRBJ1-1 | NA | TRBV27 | TGTGCCAGCAGTTTTCTTTTCCCCCGAACTGAAGCTTTCTTT | CASSFLFPRTEAFF
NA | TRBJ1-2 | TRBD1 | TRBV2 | TGTCACACAGGGGAATCAAGGGCTGGCTACACCTTC | CHTGESRAGYTF
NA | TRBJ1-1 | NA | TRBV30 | TGTGCCTGGAGTGTACGTAAATCTGAAGCTTTCTTT | CAWSVRKSEAFF
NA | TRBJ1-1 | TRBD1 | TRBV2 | TGTGCCAGCAGTTTCCGACAGGGTGAAGCTTTCTTT | CASSFRQGEAFF
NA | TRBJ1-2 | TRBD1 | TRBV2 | TGTGCCAGCAAGCCGGGACAGACAATCTATGGCTACACCTTC | CASKPGQTIYGYTF
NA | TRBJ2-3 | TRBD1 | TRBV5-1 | TGCGCCAGCAGCTTGGATCCGTCGGGACAGGGAACAGATACGCAGTATTTT | CASSLDPSGQGTDTQYF
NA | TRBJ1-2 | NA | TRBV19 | TGTGCCAGTAGTATCGAGGGGCGGAATGGCTACACCTTC | CASSIEGRNGYTF
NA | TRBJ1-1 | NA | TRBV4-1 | TGCGCCAGCAGCCAAAACGGGCAGGGGAACACTGAAGCTTTCTTT | CASSQNGQGNTEAFF
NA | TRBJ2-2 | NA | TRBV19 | TGTGCCAGTATGGGCATATTGGGACGGCTCAGCGGGGAGCTGTTTTTT | CASMGILGRLSGELFF
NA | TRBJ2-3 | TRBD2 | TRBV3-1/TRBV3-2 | TGTGCCAGCAGCCAAGGATGGGGGTGGCGGGGGAGAGGAGATACGCAGTATTTT | CASSQGWGWRGRGDTQYF
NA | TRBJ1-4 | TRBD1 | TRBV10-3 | TGTGCCATCCGAGAGGGGGCAGGGAGTGAAAAACTGTTTTTT | CAIREGAGSEKLFF
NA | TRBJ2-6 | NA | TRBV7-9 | TGTGCCAGCAGCCAAGGGAGTCAGGAAGCCAACGTCCTGACTTTC | CASSQGSQEANVLTF
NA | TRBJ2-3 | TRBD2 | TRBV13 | TGTGCCAGCAGCTTAGGTTCCGAGACTAGCGGCGATACGCAGTATTTT | CASSLGSETSGDTQYF
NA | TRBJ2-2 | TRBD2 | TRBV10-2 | TGCGCCACCAACCCTGGGACTAGTGTTTCGGGCACCGGGGAGCTGTTTTTT | CATNPGTSVSGTGELFF
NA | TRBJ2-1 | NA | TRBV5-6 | TGTGCCAGCAGCTTGGTTGGGGGTCCCAATGAGCAGTTCTTC | CASSLVGGPNEQFF
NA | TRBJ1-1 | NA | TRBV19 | TGTGCCAGTAGTTCCCCTCTGCGCCGTTTTGAAGCTTTCTTT | CASSSPLRRFEAFF
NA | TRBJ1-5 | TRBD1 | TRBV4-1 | TGCGCCAGCAGTCCGACAGGGGGGAATCAGCCCCAGCATTTT | CASSPTGGNQPQHF
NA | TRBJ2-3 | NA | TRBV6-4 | TGTGCCACCCTGTCATCCGGAAATACGCAGTATTTT | CATLSSGNTQYF
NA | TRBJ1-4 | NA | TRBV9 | TGTGCCAGCAGCCCGGGGCAGGGGAAAGGAAAACTGTTTTTT | CASSPGQGKGKLFF
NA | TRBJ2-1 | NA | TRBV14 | TGTGCCAGCAGCCCCCTAGGGGTATACAATGAGCAGTTCTTC | CASSPLGVYNEQFF
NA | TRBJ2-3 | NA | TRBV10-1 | TGCGCCAGCAGTTTGGGCTTACCCGATACGCAGTATTTT | CASSLGLPDTQYF
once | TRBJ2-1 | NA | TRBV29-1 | TGCAGCGCGGATCCTACGGGGTGGAATGAGCAGTTCTTC | CSADPTGWNEQFF
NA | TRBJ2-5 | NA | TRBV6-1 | TGTGCCAGCAGTGCCTTCCCTACCGGGGCCTCTCCAGGGACCCAGTACTTC | CASSAFPTGASPGTQYF
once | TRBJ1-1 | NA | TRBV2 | TGTGCCAGCAGTGAAGGGAGGGCCCAGAACACTGAAGCTTTCTTT | CASSEGRAQNTEAFF
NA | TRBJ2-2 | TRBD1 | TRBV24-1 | TGTGCCACCAGTGATCAGGGGGCGGTTGCCGGGGAGCTGTTTTTT | CATSDQGAVAGELFF
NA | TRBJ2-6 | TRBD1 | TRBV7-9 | TGTGCCAGCAGCTCATTCGGACAGGGGATGATCTCTGGGGCCAACGTCCTGACTTTC | CASSSFGQGMISGANVLTF
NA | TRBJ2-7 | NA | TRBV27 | TGTGCCAGCGGACCAGGGCTGGGCTACGAGCAGTACTTC | CASGPGLGYEQYF
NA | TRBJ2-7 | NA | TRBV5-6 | TGTGCCAGCAGCGGACAGCTATACGAGCAGTACTTC | CASSGQLYEQYF
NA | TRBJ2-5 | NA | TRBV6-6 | TGTGCCAGCAGTTACCCGACTCCAGGGACCCAGTACTTC | CASSYPTPGTQYF
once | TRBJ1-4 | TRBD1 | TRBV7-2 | TGTGCCAGCAGCTCATTAGTAGACAGGGGGGCACTTGATGGTGAAAAACTGTTTTTT | CASSSLVDRGALDGEKLFF
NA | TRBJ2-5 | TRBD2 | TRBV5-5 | TGTGCCAGCAGCTTGGAACTAGCGGGGGGATACCAAGAGACCCAGTACTTC | CASSLELAGGYQETQYF
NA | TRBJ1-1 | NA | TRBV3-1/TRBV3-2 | TGTGCCAGCAGCCAAGATATGGGGACTGAAGCTTTCTTT | CASSQDMGTEAFF
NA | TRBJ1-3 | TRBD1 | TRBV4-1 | TGCGCCAGCAGCCAAGAAGGAAGGACAGGGACTGGAAACACCATATATTTT | CASSQEGRTGTGNTIYF
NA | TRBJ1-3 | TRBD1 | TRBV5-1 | TGCGCCAGCAGCTCCCGACAGGGGAAGACTGGAAACACCATATATTTT | CASSSRQGKTGNTIYF
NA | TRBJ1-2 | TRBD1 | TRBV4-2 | TGTGCCAGCAGCCCCACGGACAGGGGCTATGGCTACACCTTC | CASSPTDRGYGYTF